The rows below give T cell receptor beta chains drawn from one sample of a study of T cell responses to AZD1222 COVID-19 vaccine. Method: immunoSEQ multiplex PCR; TCRdb's copy keeps in-frame clones and lacks some. Counted here are around 100,000 clones, approximately 96% occurring once; the ten biggest clones make up approximately 2.2%. The material sequenced was peripheral blood, taken on day 0 of AZD1222 vaccination. The receptors originated from an adult in good health. The CDR3 runs from the conserved cysteine through the conserved F or W. Each record gives: clone size, D gene, J gene, V gene, CDR3 DNA, CDR3 protein. D genes are given only for firm matches. Clone sizes are given selectively: once, few, many, or a class where the clone is expanded.

>.|.|TRBJ2-1|TRBV11-2
TGTGCCAGCAGCTTAGATTTCAAGACGATCAATGAGCAGTTCTTC
CASSLDFKTINEQFF
>.|TRBD1|TRBJ1-1|TRBV29-1
TGCAGCGCCTTCGGGACAGCCACTGAAGCTTTCTTT
CSAFGTATEAFF
>.|.|TRBJ1-1|TRBV5-4
TGTGCCAGCAGCTTGGTAGTCCCAGGGGCGAGGGCTTTCTTT
CASSLVVPGARAFF
>once|TRBD1|TRBJ2-2|TRBV7-9
TGTGCCAGCAGACCGGGACAGGGGTCGCCGTGGACCGGGGAGCTGTTTTTT
CASRPGQGSPWTGELFF
>.|.|TRBJ1-1|TRBV6-2/TRBV6-3
TGTGCCAGCAGTTACTCGAGAGGGGGATCTGAAGCTTTCTTT
CASSYSRGGSEAFF
>.|.|TRBJ2-7|TRBV28
TGTGCCAGCAGTTTAGCCAGCGGGCAGTACTTC
CASSLASGQYF
>.|.|TRBJ1-3|TRBV7-2
TGTGCCAGCAGCAGGTCTTTATCTGGAAACACCATATATTTT
CASSRSLSGNTIYF
>.|.|TRBJ2-7|TRBV27
TGTGCCAGCAGTTTATCCATGGAAGGGTTCTACGAGCAGTACTTC
CASSLSMEGFYEQYF
>.|.|TRBJ2-3|TRBV19
TGTGCCAGTAGTATCGCCCCCACCGGGGCAGGGTTGGCAGATACGCAGTATTTT
CASSIAPTGAGLADTQYF
>.|TRBD2|TRBJ2-5|TRBV7-7
TGTGCCAGCAGCTTACGTTTGCCTTTAGCGGGGGGGCGAGAGACCCAGTACTTC
CASSLRLPLAGGRETQYF
>.|.|TRBJ1-1|TRBV12-3/TRBV12-4
TGTGCCAGCAGTGTACAGGTATCCACTGAAGCTTTCTTT
CASSVQVSTEAFF
>.|.|TRBJ2-2|TRBV7-2
TGTGCCAGCAGCACCCGTGGGGCCGGGGAGCTGTTTTTT
CASSTRGAGELFF
>.|.|TRBJ1-1|TRBV4-3
TGCGCCAGCAGCCTCGGAACCGTGAACACTGAAGCTTTCTTT
CASSLGTVNTEAFF
>once|.|TRBJ1-1|TRBV5-1
TGCGCCAGCAGCTTGGATCTGAAGTTTACGAACACTGAAGCTTTCTTT
CASSLDLKFTNTEAFF
>.|.|TRBJ2-1|TRBV5-1
TGCGCCAGCAGGGCATCGGGGGCCGATTACAATGAGCAGTTCTTC
CASRASGADYNEQFF
>.|.|TRBJ1-1|TRBV5-8
TGTGCCAGCAGCTATCGACAGGTGGGCCGGGAAGCTTTCTTT
CASSYRQVGREAFF
>once|.|TRBJ1-4|TRBV6-5
TGTGCCAGCAGTTACTCGATGCACGACAATGAAAAACTGTTTTTT
CASSYSMHDNEKLFF
>.|.|TRBJ1-4|TRBV2
TGTGCCAGCAGTGAAGCGCTAGGGTCACGCGAAAAACTGTTTTTT
CASSEALGSREKLFF